The entry below describes one T cell receptor beta chain. Its antigen remains unknown. Germline V gene lookup returns CDR1 MGHDK and CDR2 SYGVNS. The CDR3 is made up of 13 amino acids. The V end lost 0 bases, the J end lost 15 bases, and 14 bases lay between the germline ends. The sample comes from a study of cytomegalovirus exposure and HLA in healthy donors. Study-wide points: Segments of the TCR beta V type were, in most cases, productive about 90% or about 30% of the time in an earlier analysis. Presence/absence analyses supposed approximately even sequencing depth among donors.

The PCR used 60 Vbeta and 13 Jbeta primers. This table comes from immunoSEQ multiplex PCR, and its TCRdb copy is limited to in-frame clones, with some not included. Of some 150,000 clones listed, over 70% are singletons. V and J are TRBV25-1 and TRBJ1-4; D ambiguous. The sequence came from a man younger than 45 in good health and CMV-seropositive. The source material was PBMCs. The CDR3 sequence is CASSEYPGKSVFF. The CDR3 DNA is TGTGCCAGCAGTGAATATCCGGGGAAGTCGGTGTTTTTT. Based on the CDR3 plus reference TRBV25-1 and TRBJ1-4, the full variable domain is EADIYQTPRYLVIGTGKKITLECSQTMGHDKMYWYQQDPGMELHLIHYSYGVNSTEKGDLSSESTVSRIRTEHFPLTLESARPSHTSQYLCASSEYPGKSVFFGSGTQLSVL.